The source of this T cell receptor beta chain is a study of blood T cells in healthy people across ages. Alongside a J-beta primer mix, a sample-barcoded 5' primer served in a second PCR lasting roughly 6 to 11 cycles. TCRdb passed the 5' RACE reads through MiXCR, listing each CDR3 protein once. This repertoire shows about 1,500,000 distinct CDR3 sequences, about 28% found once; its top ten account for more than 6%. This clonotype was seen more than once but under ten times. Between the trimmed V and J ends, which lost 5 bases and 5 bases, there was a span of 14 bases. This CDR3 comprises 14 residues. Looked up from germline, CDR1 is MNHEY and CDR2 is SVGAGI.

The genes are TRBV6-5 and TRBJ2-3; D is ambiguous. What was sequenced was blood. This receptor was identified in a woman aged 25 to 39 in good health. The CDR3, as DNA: TGTGCCAGCAGTCGACTCAAGGTGGGAGATACGCAGTATTTT. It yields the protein CASSRLKVGDTQYF.